The 27 T cell receptor beta chains given below trace back to one sample, sequenced in a study of T cell responses to AZD1222 COVID-19 vaccine. TCRdb's copy holds only in-frame clones and misses some; the assay was immunoSEQ multiplex PCR. The sample contains 150,000 to 200,000 clones, about 92% of which appear only once. The sequences come from peripheral blood, collected 28 days after the second AZD1222 dose. Receptor source: an adult who received the AZD1222 COVID-19 vaccine.

This clone was found once. The V gene is TRBV6-2 or TRBV6-3, the J gene TRBJ2-1; D unclear. The V end lost 2 bases, the J end lost 5 bases, and 13 bases lay between the germline ends. Germline V gene lookup returns CDR1 MNHEY and CDR2 SVGEGT. The CDR3 length is 15 residues. This CDR3 reads CASSYGLGKDNEQFF. In nucleotides, the CDR3 is TGTGCCAGCAGTTACGGCCTAGGGAAAGACAATGAGCAGTTCTTC.

The chain combines TRBV2 with TRBJ2-1; D might be TRBD2 (6 bases). Germline V gene lookup returns CDR1 SNHLY and CDR2 FYNNEI. The CDR3 loop spans 18 amino acids. Trimming left V 0 bases short and J 4 bases short, with 19 bases between. The CDR3 bases are TGTGCCAGCAGTGAAGCGCTTCCTAGGGGAGGTGATTACAATGAGCAGTTCTTC. Translation: CASSEALPRGGDYNEQFF.

V gene TRBV9 combines with J gene TRBJ1-1, with TRBD1 matching over 8 bases. Germline V gene lookup returns CDR1 SGDLS and CDR2 YYNGEE. J gave up 3 bases and V 1 base, and 2 bases lay outside the gene matches. The CDR3 totals 14 residues. The CDR3, as DNA: TGTGCCAGCAGCGTACAGGGGGCCGACACTGAAGCTTTCTTT. Translating gives CASSVQGADTEAFF.

A few counts support this clone. The chain links TRBV5-8 to TRBJ2-7, with D possibly being TRBD2 (6 bases). The length of the CDR3 is 14 residues. V dropped 0 bases and J dropped 5 bases, with 12 bases sitting between them. CDR1 is SGHTS, CDR2 YDEGEE, per germline. CDR3 sequence (DNA): TGTGCCAGCAGCTTGGTCGGGACTCGGAACGAGCAGTACTTC. Translated, it gives CASSLVGTRNEQYF.

The chain joins TRBV19 to TRBJ1-4, with TRBD1 identical over 9 bases. Trimming removed 11 bases from V and 7 bases from J; junction bases left unmatched: 17. Per germline, CDR1 LNHDA and CDR2 SQIVND (reference sequence). CDR3 length: 16 residues. CDR3 region: CARPGQGLGTTEKLFF. The CDR3 coding sequence is TGTGCCCGGCCGGGACAGGGATTGGGTACCACTGAAAAACTGTTTTTT.

The rearrangement uses TRBV7-9 and TRBJ1-6; 9 bases agree with TRBD1. Germline V gene lookup returns CDR1 SEHNR and CDR2 FQNEAQ (reference sequence). The CDR3 totals 15 residues. V trimming: 1 base; J trimming: 7 bases; junction bases outside the gene matches: 2. CDR3 sequence reads: CASSLGGTGNSPLHF. CDR3 DNA sequence: TGTGCCAGCAGCTTAGGAGGGACAGGGAATTCACCCCTCCACTTT. Drawing the rest from reference TRBV7-9 and TRBJ1-6, the complete variable domain is DTGVSQNPRHKITKRGQNVTFRCDPISEHNRLYWYRQTLGQGPEFLTYFQNEAQLEKSRLLSDRFSAERPKGSFSTLEIQRTEQGDSAMYLCASSLGGTGNSPLHFGNGTRLTVT.

This clone was seen a single time. The chain is built from TRBV20-1 and TRBJ2-7, with 8 bases identical to TRBD2. The CDR3 consists of 16 residues. Germline CDR1 reads DFQATT; CDR2 reads SNEGSKA (reference sequence). Trimming took 3 bases from V and 3 from J; bases not matched to a gene: 13. CDR3 DNA: TGCAGTGCTAGTGGACCCGGCGGGGGGTCGATCTACGAGCAGTACTTC. Its translation is CSASGPGGGSIYEQYF.

This clone occurred once. This chain links TRBV2 with TRBJ2-1, with D perhaps assigned TRBD1 or TRBD2 (5 bases each). Germline V gives CDR1 SNHLY, CDR2 FYNNEI. Trimming removed 5 bases at V and 0 bases at J, with 17 bases between. This CDR3 has 17 amino acids. This CDR3 reads CASSMMLSGPSYNEQFF. As DNA, the CDR3 is TGTGCCAGCAGTATGATGCTGTCGGGGCCCTCCTACAATGAGCAGTTCTTC.

This clone was detected a few times. The chain recombines TRBV15 with TRBJ1-6, with 9 bases fitting TRBD1. J was trimmed by 14 bases and V by 5 bases; bases with no gene match: 10. The germline CDR1 and CDR2 sequences are LNHNV and YYDKDF (reference sequence). The CDR3 spans 14 residues. CDR3 bases: TGTGCCACCAGCGCAGGACAGGGGTCATTTGCCCTCCACTTT. The encoded protein is CATSAGQGSFALHF.

The genes are TRBV5-1 and TRBJ1-6; D may be TRBD1 (6 bases). With 2 bases removed from V and 13 bases from J, the gap between germline ends came to 10 bases. The germline V gene has CDR1 SGHRS and CDR2 YFSETQ. The CDR3 sequence is 12 residues long. Here the CDR3 DNA reads TGCGCCAGCAGCTTCGACAGGAGTCCCCTCCACTTT. Translated: CASSFDRSPLHF.

V gene TRBV18 combines with J gene TRBJ1-2, with D possibly TRBD1 on 5 matching bases. This CDR3 comprises 15 residues. CDR1 and CDR2 from the germline V gene are KGHSH and LQKENI. The V end lost 2 bases, the J end lost 0 bases, and 10 bases lay between the germline ends. The chain's CDR3 is CASSPEQASNYGYTF. As DNA, the CDR3 is TGTGCCAGCTCACCAGAACAGGCCTCTAACTATGGCTACACCTTC.

The chain is built from TRBV5-6 and TRBJ1-1; the D is unclear. The CDR3 is 15 residues long. V lost 0 bases and J lost 3, with 12 bases in between. The germline V gene has CDR1 SGHDT and CDR2 YYEEEE. The CDR3 here is CASSLALVGYTEAFF. CDR3 nucleotides: TGTGCCAGCAGCTTGGCCCTCGTAGGGTACACTGAAGCTTTCTTT. The whole variable domain, filled in from reference TRBV5-6 and TRBJ1-1, reads DAGVTQSPTHLIKTRGQQVTLRCSPKSGHDTVSWYQQALGQGPQFIFQYYEEEERQRGNFPDRFSGHQFPNYSSELNVNALLLGDSALYLCASSLALVGYTEAFFGQGTRLTVV.

The V call is TRBV6-5, the J call TRBJ1-4; D remains unclear. Germline CDR1 MNHEY, CDR2 SVGAGI. V lost 0 bases to trimming and J lost 7 bases, with 6 bases between them. The CDR3 runs to 13 residues. The CDR3 DNA is TGTGCCAGCAGTTACTCCCGGGGTGAAAAACTGTTTTTT. This gives the protein CASSYSRGEKLFF.

CDR3 nucleotides: TGCGCCAGCAGCTTGGATGGCATCTCCTACGAGCAGTACTTC. Its protein product is CASSLDGISYEQYF. The chain joins TRBV5-1 to TRBJ2-7; D call uncertain. In germline, CDR1 is SGHRS, CDR2 YFSETQ. The V gene lost 0 bases and the J gene lost 0 bases, with 7 bases spanning the gap. This CDR3 is 14 amino acids long.

The chain joins TRBV18 to TRBJ2-5, with TRBD1 identical over 12 bases. CDR3 length equals 15 residues. The J segment lost 5 bases and the V segment lost 3 bases, leaving 4 bases of the junction unmatched. Germline CDR1 KGHSH, CDR2 LQKENI. Here the CDR3 DNA reads TGTGCCAGCTCACCCGGGACAGGGGGCGAGGAGACCCAGTACTTC. Translated, it gives CASSPGTGGEETQYF.

The rearrangement links TRBV16 to TRBJ2-3; 10 positions match TRBD1. Germline CDR1 and CDR2: KGHSY and FQNENV. This CDR3 contains 17 residues. The ends lost 5 bases at V and 5 bases at J; junction bases unmatched: 13. CDR3 residues: CASSSRKRQGARDTQYF. Written as DNA, the CDR3 is TGTGCCAGCAGCTCCCGCAAGCGACAGGGGGCTAGAGATACGCAGTATTTT. Drawing the rest from reference TRBV16 and TRBJ2-3, the complete variable domain is GEEVAQTPKHLVRGEGQKAKLYCAPIKGHSYVFWYQQVLKNEFKFLISFQNENVFDETGMPKERFSAKCLPNSPCSLEIQATKLEDSAVYFCASSSRKRQGARDTQYFGPGTRLTVL.

This clone was detected only once. The V and J genes are TRBV7-9 and TRBJ2-1; D is unresolved. V was trimmed by 8 bases and J by 1 base, leaving 12 bases between them. The CDR3 is 14 residues long. Germline V gene sequence: CDR1 SEHNR, CDR2 FQNEAQ (reference sequence). CDR3 nucleotides: TGTGCCAGCGGATTGACCCCATCCTACAATGAGCAGTTCTTC. This codes for CASGLTPSYNEQFF.

The genes are TRBV19 and TRBJ1-2; TRBD1 is a possible D gene (5 bases). Germline lookup yields CDR1 LNHDA and CDR2 SQIVND (reference sequence). The V end was cut by 5 bases, the J end by 8 bases, with 15 bases between. The CDR3 length is 13 residues. CDR3 coding DNA: TGTGCCAGTAGTCCGGACATTTCGGAGGGCTACACCTTC. Its translation: CASSPDISEGYTF.

The rearrangement links TRBV14 to TRBJ1-2; 7 bases match TRBD1. V shed 4 bases and J 7 bases; nucleotides not matched to a gene: 3. Germline CDR1 SGHDN, CDR2 FVKESK. CDR3 length equals 12 residues. CDR3 sequence reads: CASSRDRAGYTF. CDR3 DNA sequence: TGTGCCAGCAGCCGCGACAGGGCTGGCTACACCTTC. Full variable domain (remainder filled in from reference TRBV14 and TRBJ1-2): EAGVTQFPSHSVIEKGQTVTLRCDPISGHDNLYWYRRVMGKEIKFLLHFVKESKQDESGMPNNRFLAERTGGTYSTLKVQPAELEDSGVYFCASSRDRAGYTFGSGTRLTVV.

The gene calls are TRBV9 and TRBJ1-2, with 10 bases fitting TRBD1. The CDR3 is made up of 13 amino acids. Germline V CDR1 and CDR2: SGDLS, YYNGEE. The V and J ends lost 6 bases and 6 bases, in that order; junction bases with no gene match: 5. The CDR3 DNA is TGTGCCAGCACCCCGGGACAGGGGAATGGCTACACCTTC. The encoded protein is CASTPGQGNGYTF. Supplemented by reference TRBV9 and TRBJ1-2, the full variable domain reads DSGVTQTPKHLITATGQRVTLRCSPRSGDLSVYWYQQSLDQGLQFLIQYYNGEERAKGNILERFSAQQFPDLHSELNLSSLELGDSALYFCASTPGQGNGYTFGSGTRLTVV.

This clone was found a few times. This chain uses TRBV7-9 with TRBJ2-1; D not resolved. Germline values: CDR1 SEHNR, CDR2 FQNEAQ (reference sequence). V was cut by 5 bases and J by 0 bases, with 14 bases left in between. The CDR3 has 16 amino acids. This CDR3 is CASSGWTLSSYNEQFF. CDR3 in DNA: TGTGCCAGCAGCGGCTGGACCCTCAGCTCCTACAATGAGCAGTTCTTC.

The chain joins TRBV6-5 to TRBJ1-1; 7 bases line up with TRBD1. CDR1 and CDR2 (germline): MNHEY, SVGAGI. CDR3 length: 14 amino acids. J lost 2 bases, V lost 5 bases, and 5 bases had no gene match. This CDR3 is CASSQDRPNTEAFF. In DNA form, the CDR3 reads TGTGCCAGCAGTCAGGACAGGCCTAACACTGAAGCTTTCTTT.

V and J are TRBV5-8 and TRBJ2-5; 9 bases are a match to TRBD2. J lost 4 bases, V lost 9 bases, and 4 bases had no gene match. Germline-derived CDR1 and CDR2 are SGHTS and YDEGEE. The CDR3 runs to 12 residues. The CDR3 bases are TGTGCCACCGCGGGAGGGGTAGAGACCCAGTACTTC. Encoded protein: CATAGGVETQYF.

The chain has TRBV6-6 and TRBJ2-1; D not resolved. V lost 7 bases and J 0 bases, leaving 13 bases between the germline ends. Germline CDR1 is MNHNY and CDR2 is SVGAGI (reference sequence). This CDR3 is 15 amino acids long. CDR3 nucleotide sequence: TGTGCCAGCACCCCGGTCATTAGCTCCTACAATGAGCAGTTCTTC. Amino acids: CASTPVISSYNEQFF.

The chain recombines TRBV4-1 with TRBJ1-3; no clear D gene. Trimming took 0 bases from V and 4 from J, leaving 10 bases between them. The CDR3 totals 15 residues. Germline lookup yields CDR1 MGHRA and CDR2 YSYEKL. The CDR3 here is CASSQDWTDGNTIYF. The CDR3 DNA sequence: TGCGCCAGCAGCCAAGACTGGACCGACGGAAACACCATATATTTT.

This sequence joins TRBV7-6 and TRBJ2-7; the D gene could be TRBD1 or TRBD2 (6 bases each). Germline lookup yields CDR1 SGHVS and CDR2 FNYEAQ. V lost 5 bases to trimming and J lost 6 bases, with 20 bases between them. The CDR3 extends over 15 amino acids. In nucleotides, the CDR3 is TGTGCCAGCAGCCACGAGGGGGGCGCGGGGTCCGAGCAGTACTTC. It is translated as CASSHEGGAGSEQYF.

This clone was detected a few times. The chain is built from TRBV6-5 and TRBJ1-2; D is ambiguous. Germline loops: CDR1 MNHEY, CDR2 SVGAGI. The CDR3 is made up of 13 amino acids. Deletions cut 10 bases from V and 4 bases from J, with 16 bases between. The CDR3 DNA sequence: TGTGCCACCTCACTGGGGTCTGGCTATGGCTACACCTTC. The encoded protein is CATSLGSGYGYTF.